This TCR beta chain is drawn from a study of OX40 agonist ivuxolimab in advanced cancers. Overall study results and limits: CD8+ T cells (on average) carried more expanded clones than CD4+ T cells. Partly responding patients at 0.1-3.0 mg/kg showed some of the smallest clonal expansion.

Remarks on this clone: Its specificity is unknown.

Profiled with immunoSEQ multiplex PCR; TCRdb holds only in-frame clones, not every one. The sample yields about 93,000 clones, approximately 94% seen once. With baseline, cycle 4 day 1, and cycle 7 day 1 as timepoints, blood was sampled. There are 14 residues in the CDR3. The V and J ends lost 4 bases and 1 base respectively, with 10 bases between them. Germline V lookup: CDR1 SGHTS, CDR2 YDEGEE. This chain uses TRBV5-8 with TRBJ2-3, with D tentatively TRBD1 (5 bases). The clonotype comes from an adult with an advanced solid tumor such as melanoma, head and neck, liver or kidney cancer. Sequencing used CD4+ or CD8+ T cells sorted from blood, obtained in a trial of the OX40 agonist ivuxolimab. The CDR3 here is CASSRGSGTDTQYF. CDR3 coding DNA: TGTGCCAGCAGCAGGGGTTCGGGCACAGATACGCAGTATTTT.